This T cell receptor beta chain was sequenced during a study of cytomegalovirus exposure and HLA in healthy donors. Findings and limits, study-wide: Through in vitro validation, three CMV-associated chains were shown to be specific for CMV antigens. Likely technical artifact: a cluster of highly shared sequence variants.

The CDR3 extends over 17 amino acids. To note about this clone: As yet, its antigen is unknown.

PCR used 60 Vbeta primers and 13 Jbeta primers. Sequenced by immunoSEQ multiplex PCR; TCRdb stores in-frame clones only, minus some. The repertoire holds about 160,000 clones, approximately 73% seen once, with approximately 1.5% in the top ten. The TCR comes from a man aged 50 or older in good health and CMV-seronegative. Sequencing was carried out using PBMCs. V and J are TRBV21-1 and TRBJ2-5; TRBD2, the table's D call, lacks a check against the DNA. TRBV21-1 is reported as a pseudogene. The CDR3 sequence is CASSKDRAGGGLETQYF. CDR3 in DNA: TGTGCCAGCAGCAAAGACCGAGCGGGGGGCGGCTTAGAGACCCAGTACTTC.